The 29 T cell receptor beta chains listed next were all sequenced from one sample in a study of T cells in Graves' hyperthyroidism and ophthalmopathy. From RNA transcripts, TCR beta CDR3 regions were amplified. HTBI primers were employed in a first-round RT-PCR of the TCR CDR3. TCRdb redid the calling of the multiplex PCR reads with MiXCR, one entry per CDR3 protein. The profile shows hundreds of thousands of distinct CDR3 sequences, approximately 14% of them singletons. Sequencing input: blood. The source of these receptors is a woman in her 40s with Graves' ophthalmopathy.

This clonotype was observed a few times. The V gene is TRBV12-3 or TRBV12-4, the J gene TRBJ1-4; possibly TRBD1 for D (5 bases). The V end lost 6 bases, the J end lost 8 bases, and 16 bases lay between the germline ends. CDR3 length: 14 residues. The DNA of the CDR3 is TGTGCCAGCAGAGGACACGGGACCGCCGAAAAACTGTTTTTT. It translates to CASRGHGTAEKLFF.

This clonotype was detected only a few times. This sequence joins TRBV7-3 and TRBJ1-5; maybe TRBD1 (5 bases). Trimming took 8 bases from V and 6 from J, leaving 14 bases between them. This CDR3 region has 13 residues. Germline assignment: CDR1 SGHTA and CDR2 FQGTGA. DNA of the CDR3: TGTGCCAGCGCTCGTGACAGTACTCAGCCCCAGCATTTT. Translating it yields CASARDSTQPQHF.

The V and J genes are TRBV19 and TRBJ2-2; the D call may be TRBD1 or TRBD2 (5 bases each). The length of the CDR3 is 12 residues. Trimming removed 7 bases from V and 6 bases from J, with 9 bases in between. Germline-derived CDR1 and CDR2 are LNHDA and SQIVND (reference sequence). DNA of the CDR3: TGTGCCAGTACCGGGGCCCCCGGGGAGCTGTTTTTT. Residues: CASTGAPGELFF.

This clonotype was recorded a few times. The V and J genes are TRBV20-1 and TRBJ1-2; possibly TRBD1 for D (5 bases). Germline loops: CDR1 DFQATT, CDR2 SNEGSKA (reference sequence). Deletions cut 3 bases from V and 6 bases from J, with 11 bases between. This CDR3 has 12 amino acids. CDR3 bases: TGCAGTGCTAGCCAGGGAAGGGATGGCTACACCTTC. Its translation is CSASQGRDGYTF.

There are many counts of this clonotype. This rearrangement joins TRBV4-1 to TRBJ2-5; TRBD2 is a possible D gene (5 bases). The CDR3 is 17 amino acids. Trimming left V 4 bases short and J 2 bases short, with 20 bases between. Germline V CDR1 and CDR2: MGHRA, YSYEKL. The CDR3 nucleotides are TGCGCCAGCAGCCCGGTTTTGAGGGAGACTCCGCAAGAGACCCAGTACTTC. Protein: CASSPVLRETPQETQYF.

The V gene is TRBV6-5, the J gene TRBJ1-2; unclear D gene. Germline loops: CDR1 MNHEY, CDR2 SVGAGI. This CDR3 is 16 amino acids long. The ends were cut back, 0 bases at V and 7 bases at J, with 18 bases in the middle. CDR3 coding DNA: TGTGCCAGCAGTTACTCGATTCGTGTTCTCCTCTCTGGCTACACCTTC. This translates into CASSYSIRVLLSGYTF.

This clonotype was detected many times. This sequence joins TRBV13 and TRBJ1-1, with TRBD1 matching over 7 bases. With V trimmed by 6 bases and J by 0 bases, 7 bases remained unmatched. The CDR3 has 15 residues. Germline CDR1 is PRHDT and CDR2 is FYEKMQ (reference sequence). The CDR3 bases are TGTGCCAGCAGTTCGAGGGGGACAGTGAACACTGAAGCTTTCTTT. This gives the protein CASSSRGTVNTEAFF.

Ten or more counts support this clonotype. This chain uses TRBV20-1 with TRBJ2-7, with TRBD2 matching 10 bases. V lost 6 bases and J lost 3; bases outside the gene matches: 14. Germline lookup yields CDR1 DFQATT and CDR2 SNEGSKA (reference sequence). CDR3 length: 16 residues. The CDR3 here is CSASGRADPYYYEQYF. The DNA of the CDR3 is TGCAGTGCGAGCGGGAGGGCCGACCCCTACTACTACGAGCAGTACTTC.

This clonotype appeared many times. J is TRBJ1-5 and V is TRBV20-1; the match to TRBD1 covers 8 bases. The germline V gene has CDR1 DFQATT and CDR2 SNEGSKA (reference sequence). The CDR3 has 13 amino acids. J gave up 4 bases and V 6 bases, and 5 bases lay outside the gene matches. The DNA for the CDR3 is TGCAGTGCAGAGGACAGGGTTAATCAGCCCCAGCATTTT. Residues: CSAEDRVNQPQHF.

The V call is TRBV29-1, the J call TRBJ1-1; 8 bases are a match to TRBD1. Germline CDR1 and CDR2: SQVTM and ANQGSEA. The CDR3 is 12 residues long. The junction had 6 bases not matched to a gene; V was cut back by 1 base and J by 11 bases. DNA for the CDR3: TGCAGCGTTGAAGCAGGGGGCGGGAATGCTTTCTTT. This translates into CSVEAGGGNAFF.

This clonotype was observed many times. The CDR3 bases are TGTGCCAGCAGGACAGGGACCAACCAAGAGACCCAGTACTTC. It specifies CASRTGTNQETQYF. V and J are TRBV7-8 and TRBJ2-5, with 7 bases fitting TRBD1. Germline assignment: CDR1 SGHVS and CDR2 FQNEAQ. Losses at the gene ends were 6 bases for V and 0 bases for J; bases not matched to a gene: 4. CDR3 size: 14 residues.

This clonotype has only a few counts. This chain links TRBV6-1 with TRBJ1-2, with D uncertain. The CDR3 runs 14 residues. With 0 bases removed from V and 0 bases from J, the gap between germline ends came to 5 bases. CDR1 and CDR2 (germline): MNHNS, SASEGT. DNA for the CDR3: TGTGCCAGCAGTGAAGCGGCATCTAACTATGGCTACACCTTC. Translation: CASSEAASNYGYTF.

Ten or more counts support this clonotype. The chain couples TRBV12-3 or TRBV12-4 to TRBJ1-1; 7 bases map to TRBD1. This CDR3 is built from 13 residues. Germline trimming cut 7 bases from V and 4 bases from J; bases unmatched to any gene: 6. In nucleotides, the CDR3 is TGTGCCAGCATCCTACAGGGGTCCACTGAAGCTTTCTTT. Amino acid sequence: CASILQGSTEAFF.

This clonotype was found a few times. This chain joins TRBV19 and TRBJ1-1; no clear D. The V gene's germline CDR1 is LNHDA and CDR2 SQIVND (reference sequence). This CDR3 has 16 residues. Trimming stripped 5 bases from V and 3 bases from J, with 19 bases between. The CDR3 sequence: CASSFFSGGSHTEAFF. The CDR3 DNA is TGTGCCAGTAGTTTTTTCTCGGGAGGGAGCCACACTGAAGCTTTCTTT.

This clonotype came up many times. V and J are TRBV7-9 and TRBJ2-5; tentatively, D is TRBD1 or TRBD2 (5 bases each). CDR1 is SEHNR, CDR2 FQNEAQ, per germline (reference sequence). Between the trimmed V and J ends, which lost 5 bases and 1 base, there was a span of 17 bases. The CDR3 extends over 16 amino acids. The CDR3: CASSPRVWGSQETQYF. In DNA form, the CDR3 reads TGTGCCAGCAGCCCTAGGGTATGGGGGAGCCAAGAGACCCAGTACTTC. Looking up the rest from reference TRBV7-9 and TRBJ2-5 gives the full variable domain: DTGVSQNPRHKITKRGQNVTFRCDPISEHNRLYWYRQTLGQGPEFLTYFQNEAQLEKSRLLSDRFSAERPKGSFSTLEIQRTEQGDSAMYLCASSPRVWGSQETQYFGPGTRLLVL.

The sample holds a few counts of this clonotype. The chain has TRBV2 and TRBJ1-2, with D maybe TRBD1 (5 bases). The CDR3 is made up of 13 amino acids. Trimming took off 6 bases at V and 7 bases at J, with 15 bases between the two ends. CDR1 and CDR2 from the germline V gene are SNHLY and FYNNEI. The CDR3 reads CASSTGGVGGYTF. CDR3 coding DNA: TGTGCCAGCAGCACGGGGGGTGTGGGTGGCTACACCTTC.

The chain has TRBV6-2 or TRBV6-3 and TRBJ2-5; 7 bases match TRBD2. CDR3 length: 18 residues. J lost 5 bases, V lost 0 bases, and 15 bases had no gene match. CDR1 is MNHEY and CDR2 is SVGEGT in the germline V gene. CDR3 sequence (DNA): TGTGCCAGCAGTTACTCGGCTAGCGGCAGATTCTCCAACGAGACCCAGTACTTC. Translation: CASSYSASGRFSNETQYF.

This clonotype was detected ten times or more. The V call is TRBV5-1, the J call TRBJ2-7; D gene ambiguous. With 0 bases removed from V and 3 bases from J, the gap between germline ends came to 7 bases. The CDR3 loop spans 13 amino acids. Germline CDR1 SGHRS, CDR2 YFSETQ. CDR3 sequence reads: CASSLGAFYEQYF. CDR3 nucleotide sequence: TGCGCCAGCAGCTTGGGGGCATTCTACGAGCAGTACTTC. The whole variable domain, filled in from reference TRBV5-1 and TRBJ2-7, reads KAGVTQTPRYLIKTRGQQVTLSCSPISGHRSVSWYQQTPGQGLQFLFEYFSETQRNKGNFPGRFSGRQFSNSRSEMNVSTLELGDSALYLCASSLGAFYEQYFGPGTRLTVT.

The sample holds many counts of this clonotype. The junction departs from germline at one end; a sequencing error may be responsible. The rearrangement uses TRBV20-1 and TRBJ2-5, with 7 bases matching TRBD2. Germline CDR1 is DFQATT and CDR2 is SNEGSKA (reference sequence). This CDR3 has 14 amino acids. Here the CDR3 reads CSARPGLPQEPQYF. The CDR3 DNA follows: TGCAGTGCTAGGCCGGGACTACCTCAAGAGCCCCAGTACTTC.

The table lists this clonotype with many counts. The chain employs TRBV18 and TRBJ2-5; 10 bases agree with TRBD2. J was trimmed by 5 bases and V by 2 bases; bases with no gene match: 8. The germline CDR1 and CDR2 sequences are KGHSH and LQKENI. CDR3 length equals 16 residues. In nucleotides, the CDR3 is TGTGCCAGCTCACCAAGGCTAGCGGGAGAACATGAGACCCAGTACTTC. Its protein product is CASSPRLAGEHETQYF.

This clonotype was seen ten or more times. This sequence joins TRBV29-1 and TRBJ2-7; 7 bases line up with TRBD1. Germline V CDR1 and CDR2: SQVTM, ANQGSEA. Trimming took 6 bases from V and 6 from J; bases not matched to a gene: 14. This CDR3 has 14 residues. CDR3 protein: CSVARDRVRVEQYF. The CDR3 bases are TGCAGCGTCGCAAGAGACAGGGTTCGGGTCGAGCAGTACTTC.

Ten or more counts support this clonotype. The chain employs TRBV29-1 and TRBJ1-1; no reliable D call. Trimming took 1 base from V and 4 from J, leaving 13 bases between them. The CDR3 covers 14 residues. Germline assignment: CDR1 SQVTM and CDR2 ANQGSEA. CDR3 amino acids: CSVEVGGLGTEAFF. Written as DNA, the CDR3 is TGCAGCGTTGAAGTAGGAGGTCTGGGCACTGAAGCTTTCTTT.

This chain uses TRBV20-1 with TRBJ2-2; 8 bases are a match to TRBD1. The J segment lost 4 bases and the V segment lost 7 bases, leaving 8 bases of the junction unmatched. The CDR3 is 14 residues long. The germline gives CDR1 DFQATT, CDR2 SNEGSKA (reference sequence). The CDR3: CSGVTGGSTGELFF. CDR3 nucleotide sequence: TGCAGTGGCGTAACAGGGGGAAGCACCGGGGAGCTGTTTTTT.

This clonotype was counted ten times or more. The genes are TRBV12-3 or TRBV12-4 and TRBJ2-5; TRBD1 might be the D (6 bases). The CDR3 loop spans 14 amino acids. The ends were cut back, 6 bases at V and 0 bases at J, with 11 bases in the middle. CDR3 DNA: TGTGCCAGCAGAGGACAGCTCAACCAAGAGACCCAGTACTTC. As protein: CASRGQLNQETQYF.

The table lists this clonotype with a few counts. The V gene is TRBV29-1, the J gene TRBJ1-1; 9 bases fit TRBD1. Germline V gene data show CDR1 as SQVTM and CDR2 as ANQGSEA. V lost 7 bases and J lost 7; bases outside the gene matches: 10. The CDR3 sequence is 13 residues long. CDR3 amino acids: CSARRQGDNEAFF. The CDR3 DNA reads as TGCAGCGCCCGGCGACAGGGGGATAATGAAGCTTTCTTT.

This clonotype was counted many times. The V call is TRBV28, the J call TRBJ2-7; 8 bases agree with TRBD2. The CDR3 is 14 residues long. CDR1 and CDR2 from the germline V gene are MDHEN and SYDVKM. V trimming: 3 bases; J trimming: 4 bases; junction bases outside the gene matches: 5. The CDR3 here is CASSLRGVQYEQYF. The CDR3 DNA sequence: TGTGCCAGCAGTTTGCGGGGGGTCCAATACGAGCAGTACTTC.

The CDR3 spells CASSLGRGGGNIQYF. The CDR3 region has the DNA TGTGCCAGCAGCTTAGGGAGGGGGGGCGGAAACATTCAGTACTTC. The rearrangement joins TRBV7-2 to TRBJ2-4, with TRBD2 as a possible D gene (7 bases). CDR1 and CDR2 from the germline V gene are SGHTA and FQGNSA. Between the trimmed V and J ends, which lost 1 base and 6 bases, there was a span of 13 bases. This CDR3 comprises 15 residues.

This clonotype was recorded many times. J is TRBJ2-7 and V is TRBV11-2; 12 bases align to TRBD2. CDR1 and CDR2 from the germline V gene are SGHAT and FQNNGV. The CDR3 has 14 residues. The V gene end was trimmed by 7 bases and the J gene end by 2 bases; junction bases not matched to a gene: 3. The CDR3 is CASTRTSGTYEQYF. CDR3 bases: TGTGCCAGCACCCGGACTAGCGGGACCTACGAGCAGTACTTC.

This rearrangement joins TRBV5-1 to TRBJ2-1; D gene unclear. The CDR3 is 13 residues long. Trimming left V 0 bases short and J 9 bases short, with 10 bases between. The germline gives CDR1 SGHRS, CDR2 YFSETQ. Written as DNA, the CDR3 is TGCGCCAGCAGCTTGGCCACCTATGGTGAGCAGTTCTTC. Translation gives CASSLATYGEQFF.